The rows below give T cell receptor beta chains drawn from one sample of a study of vaccination and CD4 T cells after COVID-19. TCRdb re-derived calls from the PCR reads in MiXCR, one entry per CDR3 protein. Counted here are roughly 22,000 distinct CDR3 sequences, around a third occurring once; the ten biggest clones make up approximately 13%. For these TCRs, the target antigens are not known. The sample taken for sequencing was cultured CD4+ T cells from blood. The receptors here all came from a human donor with COVID-19. Both conserved end residues are part of each CDR3. Fields, in order: V gene, D gene, J gene, clone size, CDR3 protein, CDR3 DNA. A D gene is named only where the DNA matches it firmly. Clone size is not always given. Where it is, it says once, few, many or a class for expanded clones.

>TRBV11-3|.|TRBJ1-1|few
CASSLTQGVPEAFF
TGTGCCAGCAGCTTAACGCAGGGAGTCCCTGAAGCTTTCTTT
>TRBV7-8|TRBD2|TRBJ2-7|few
CASSPHPSGSSYEQYF
TGTGCCAGCAGCCCGCACCCTAGCGGAAGCTCCTACGAGCAGTACTTC
>TRBV12-3/TRBV12-4|.|TRBJ2-7|.
CASSHTTRILGYEQYF
TGTGCCAGCAGTCATACTACTAGGATCCTCGGCTACGAGCAGTACTTC
>TRBV19|TRBD1|TRBJ1-5|few
CASSLGTGPRGAQHF
TGTGCCAGTAGTCTAGGGACAGGGCCGCGGGGAGCCCAGCATTTT
>TRBV5-1|.|TRBJ2-3|few
CASSLRGISTDTQYF
TGCGCCAGCAGCTTGCGGGGTATCTCCACAGATACGCAGTATTTT
>TRBV5-1|.|TRBJ2-3|.
CASSLRASTDTQYF
TGCGCCAGCAGCTTGCGGGCCAGCACAGATACGCAGTATTTT
>TRBV12-3/TRBV12-4|TRBD2|TRBJ2-5|.
CASSVSGGAFQTQYF
TGTGCCAGCAGTGTTAGCGGGGGGGCGTTCCAGACCCAGTACTTC
>TRBV6-2/TRBV6-3|.|TRBJ1-6|once
CASRRDGSPLHF
TGTGCCAGCAGGCGGGACGGCTCACCCCTCCACTTT
>TRBV12-3/TRBV12-4|TRBD1|TRBJ2-2|.
CASSATQGTGELFF
TGTGCCAGCAGTGCTACACAGGGGACCGGGGAGCTGTTTTTT
>TRBV25-1|TRBD1|TRBJ1-6|few
CASSYTGTGNSPLHF
TGTGCCAGCAGCTATACCGGGACAGGGAATTCACCCCTCCACTTT
>TRBV28|.|TRBJ1-4|.
CASSKLATEKLFF
TGTGCCAGCAGTAAATTGGCGACGGAAAAACTGTTTTTT
>TRBV6-5|.|TRBJ1-3|once
CASSYESAPSRNTIYF
TGTGCCAGCAGTTATGAGTCAGCCCCGAGCAGAAACACCATATATTTT
>TRBV19|.|TRBJ1-1|few
CASHTDRLNTEAFF
TGTGCCAGTCATACAGACAGACTGAACACTGAAGCTTTCTTT
>TRBV9|TRBD1|TRBJ2-3|.
CASSGPFIRGTGENTQYF
TGTGCCAGCAGCGGGCCCTTTATCCGGGGGACAGGGGAGAATACGCAGTATTTT
>TRBV15|TRBD1|TRBJ1-5|.
CATSTGQPWGNQPQHF
TGTGCCACCAGCACGGGACAGCCCTGGGGCAATCAGCCCCAGCATTTT
>TRBV3-1|TRBD1|TRBJ2-5|once
CASSQLGTGRETQYF
TGTGCCAGCAGCCAATTGGGGACAGGGCGAGAGACCCAGTACTTC
>TRBV5-5|.|TRBJ2-7|.
CASSVRDLSYEQYF
TGTGCCAGCAGCGTCCGGGACCTTTCCTACGAGCAGTACTTC
>TRBV28|TRBD1|TRBJ2-5|.
CASSRDRVLETQYF
TGTGCCAGCAGTCGCGACAGGGTTTTGGAGACCCAGTACTTC
>TRBV6-1|TRBD1|TRBJ1-2|few
CASSSGTGGYTF
TGTGCCAGCAGCTCCGGGACAGGGGGCTACACCTTC
>TRBV5-1|TRBD2|TRBJ2-1|.
CASSLGSGGSNEQFF
TGCGCCAGCAGCTTGGGTAGCGGGGGGTCCAATGAGCAGTTCTTC
>TRBV2|TRBD2|TRBJ2-5|.
CASPGLADQETQYF
TGTGCCAGCCCGGGACTAGCGGATCAAGAGACCCAGTACTTC
>TRBV19|TRBD1|TRBJ1-1|few
CASSERDSFEAFF
TGTGCCAGTAGTGAACGGGACAGCTTTGAAGCTTTCTTT